Given below is one T cell receptor beta chain in context. Original data processing: How many nucleated cells were present was estimated from reference gene primer amplification. Method: immunoSEQ multiplex PCR; TCRdb's copy keeps in-frame clones and lacks some. That table furnishes V, J and clone size, whereas the DNA furnished D and trimming. The sample shows roughly 200,000 clones, around nine tenths of them seen only once. Germline V gene sequence: CDR1 LNHDA, CDR2 SQIVND (reference sequence). V was clipped by 5 bases and J by 0 bases; unmatched bases: 14. The CDR3 sequence is 18 residues long. This entry belongs to a study of blood T cell repertoires in COVID-19. Participants came from under 30 US areas, aged about 18 to 89 years. Allocation to cohorts depended on clinical history reported by the participants.

The clonotype originates from a woman younger than 45 with acute COVID-19. Sequenced material: PBMCs or T cells enriched from blood (not recorded which). The genes are TRBV19 and TRBJ1-1; 8 bases are shared with TRBD1. The CDR3 loop reads CASSSRDRGILMNTEAFF. The CDR3 nucleotides are TGTGCCAGTAGTTCCCGAGACAGGGGCATTCTTATGAACACTGAAGCTTTCTTT.